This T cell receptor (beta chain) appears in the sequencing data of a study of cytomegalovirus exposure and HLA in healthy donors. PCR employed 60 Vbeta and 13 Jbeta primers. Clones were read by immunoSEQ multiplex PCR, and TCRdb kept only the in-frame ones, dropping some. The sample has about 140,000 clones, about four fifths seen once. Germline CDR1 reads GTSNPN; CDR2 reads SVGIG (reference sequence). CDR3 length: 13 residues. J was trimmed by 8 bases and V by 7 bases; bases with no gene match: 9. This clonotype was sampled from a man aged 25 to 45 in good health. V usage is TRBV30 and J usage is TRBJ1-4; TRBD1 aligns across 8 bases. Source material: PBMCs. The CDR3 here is CASRQGAREKLFF. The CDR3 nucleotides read TGTGCCTCCCGTCAGGGGGCGAGGGAAAAACTGTTTTTT.